Each of the 3 T cell receptor beta chains below was sequenced from the same sample in a study of cytomegalovirus exposure and HLA in healthy donors (dated by TCRdb to the late 2010s). The library was built by means of the immunoSEQ multiplex PCR assay. A mixture of 60 forward primers for TCR Vbeta segments and 13 reverse primers for TCR Jbeta segments was used in the multiplex PCR. The table comes from immuneACCESS by way of TCRdb, which keeps in-frame sequences with V and J called. Part of the clones is missing from these tables; in studies checked, under half for an unresolved V gene and the rest for unknown reasons. For this sample there are about 150,000 clones; 65% to 85% appear just once. About 3% of the sample rests with the top ten. The sequencing sample was made of PBMCs. The receptors come from a man aged 18-30 years in good health and CMV-seronegative.

This clone was seen only once. The chain has TRBV6-1 and TRBJ2-7; 10 nucleotides line up with TRBD2. The V and J ends lost 4 bases and 1 base, in that order; junction bases with no gene match: 4. This CDR3 has 15 amino acids. From germline, CDR1 is MNHNS and CDR2 SASEGT. The CDR3 loop is CASSVLAGRSYEQYF. Here the CDR3 DNA reads TGTGCCAGCAGTGTACTAGCGGGGAGATCCTACGAGCAGTACTTC.

This clone was recorded a few times. The rearrangement uses TRBV6-1 and TRBJ1-1; TRBD1 might be the D (6 bases). The germline V gene has CDR1 MNHNS and CDR2 SASEGT. The V end was cut by 2 bases, the J end by 10 bases, with 11 bases between. This CDR3 spans 12 amino acids. CDR3 sequence reads: CASSERSGVAFF. The DNA for the CDR3 is TGTGCCAGCAGTGAAAGGTCAGGGGTAGCTTTCTTT.

V and J are TRBV5-1 and TRBJ2-1, with 9 nucleotides matching TRBD2. This CDR3 region has 15 residues. Germline V gene sequence: CDR1 SGHRS, CDR2 YFSETQ. V was pared by 2 bases and J by 10 bases, with 10 bases of the junction left unmatched. The CDR3 sequence: CASSLGVAGAGEQFF. Written as DNA, the CDR3 is TGCGCCAGCAGCTTAGGGGTAGCGGGGGCGGGGGAGCAGTTCTTC. The full variable domain, completed using reference TRBV5-1 and TRBJ2-1, is KAGVTQTPRYLIKTRGQQVTLSCSPISGHRSVSWYQQTPGQGLQFLFEYFSETQRNKGNFPGRFSGRQFSNSRSEMNVSTLELGDSALYLCASSLGVAGAGEQFFGPGTRLTVL.